The 13 T cell receptor beta chains given below trace back to one sample, sequenced in a study of graft-versus-host responses after intestinal transplantation. This table comes from immunoSEQ multiplex PCR, and its TCRdb copy is limited to in-frame clones, with some not included. The sample contains 100,000 to 120,000 clones, around 93% of which appear only once. These receptors are not linked to any known antigen. This specimen was unstimulated CD8+ T cells sorted from spleen or lymph node cells, taken before intestinal transplant. The origin of the receptors is a human donor who received an intestinal transplant.

The gene calls are TRBV6-5 and TRBJ2-7, with 7 nucleotides matching TRBD2. The V segment lost 6 bases and the J segment 2 bases; nucleotides outside the gene matches: 10. The CDR3 runs to 15 residues. Per the germline V gene, CDR1 is MNHEY and CDR2 is SVGAGI. The CDR3 DNA is TGTGCCAGCAGCTCCCGGGGGGAGGGGACCTACGAGCAGTACTTC. Amino acid sequence: CASSSRGEGTYEQYF.

The gene calls are TRBV27 and TRBJ2-1; TRBD2 matches at 7 bases. The ends lost 3 bases at V and 8 bases at J; junction bases unmatched: 1. CDR3 length: 12 amino acids. Germline-derived CDR1 and CDR2 are MNHEY and SMNVEV (reference sequence). This CDR3 is CASSLAGDEQFF. CDR3 nucleotide sequence: TGTGCCAGCAGTTTGGCGGGAGATGAGCAGTTCTTC.

This chain joins TRBV11-2 and TRBJ2-1; 11 bases agree with TRBD2. The CDR3 is 17 residues long. CDR1 and CDR2 (germline): SGHAT, FQNNGV. Germline trimming cut 5 bases from V and 2 bases from J; bases unmatched to any gene: 8. In DNA, the CDR3 is TGTGCCAGCAGCCCCAGACTAGCGGGAAGAACCTACAATGAGCAGTTCTTC. It translates to CASSPRLAGRTYNEQFF.

This chain connects TRBV11-2 to TRBJ2-7, with 9 bases that match TRBD2. Germline CDR1 reads SGHAT; CDR2 reads FQNNGV. J was trimmed by 2 bases and V by 2 bases; bases with no gene match: 4. CDR3 length: 15 residues. The CDR3 loop is CASSLRLADPYEQYF. The CDR3 nucleotides are TGTGCCAGCAGCTTACGACTAGCGGACCCCTACGAGCAGTACTTC.

This chain joins TRBV4-1 and TRBJ2-7, with unresolved D. Trimming removed 0 bases from V and 4 bases from J, with 4 bases in between. The CDR3 is 12 residues long. Germline CDR1 and CDR2: MGHRA and YSYEKL. CDR3 in amino acids: CASSQDFYEQYF. The CDR3, as DNA: TGCGCCAGCAGCCAAGATTTTTACGAGCAGTACTTC.

V is TRBV13 and J is TRBJ2-1, with 7 bases that match TRBD2. The V and J ends lost 2 bases and 1 base, in that order; junction bases with no gene match: 11. Germline assignment: CDR1 PRHDT and CDR2 FYEKMQ (reference sequence). The CDR3 has 18 amino acids. The CDR3 loop is CASSLLSPRGGSYNEQFF. The CDR3 DNA is TGTGCCAGCAGCTTACTCTCCCCTCGCGGGGGATCCTACAATGAGCAGTTCTTC. Using reference TRBV13 and TRBJ2-1 for the parts outside the CDR3, the full variable domain is AAGVIQSPRHLIKEKRETATLKCYPIPRHDTVYWYQQGPGQDPQFLISFYEKMQSDKGSIPDRFSAQQFSDYHSELNMSSLELGDSALYFCASSLLSPRGGSYNEQFFGPGTRLTVL.

The chain uses TRBV16 and TRBJ1-2, with TRBD1 matching over 8 bases. Germline trimming cut 4 bases from V and 3 bases from J; bases unmatched to any gene: 4. CDR1 and CDR2 from the germline V gene are KGHSY and FQNENV. The CDR3 sequence is 14 residues long. CDR3: CASSPATGDYGYTF. In nucleotides, the CDR3 is TGTGCCAGCAGCCCGGCGACAGGGGACTATGGCTACACCTTC.

This clone was detected once. This CDR3 is CASSMVGSEQYF. The CDR3 nucleotides read TGTGCCAGTAGTATGGTGGGCTCGGAGCAGTACTTC. The chain is built from TRBV19 and TRBJ2-7, with D hard to call. V gave up 3 bases and J gave up 7 bases, with 10 bases separating them. This CDR3 is built from 12 residues. Germline V lookup: CDR1 LNHDA, CDR2 SQIVND (reference sequence).

The chain links TRBV13 to TRBJ2-7; weak D call: TRBD2 (7 bases). Germline V gene lookup returns CDR1 PRHDT and CDR2 FYEKMQ (reference sequence). The CDR3 runs to 15 residues. V lost 0 bases and J 4 bases, leaving 13 bases between the germline ends. In DNA form, the CDR3 reads TGTGCCAGCAGCTTAGGCGTAGGGGGGGGATACGAGCAGTACTTC. Protein: CASSLGVGGGYEQYF.

On this clone itself: The junction departs from germline at one end; a sequencing error may be responsible. DNA for the CDR3: TGTGCCAGCAGTTTTGACACCCGTATTCGACACTTC. This gives the protein CASSFDTRIRHF. V is TRBV27 and J is TRBJ2-7; the D is unclear. The CDR3 runs 12 residues. CDR1 is MNHEY, CDR2 SMNVEV, per germline (reference sequence).

This chain joins TRBV19 and TRBJ1-2, with no clear D. The CDR3 runs 15 residues. CDR1 is LNHDA, CDR2 SQIVND, per germline (reference sequence). The V end was cut by 1 base, the J end by 6 bases, with 15 bases between. The DNA of the CDR3 is TGTGCCAGTAGTATAGCGCCGGAATTCCAGGATGGCTACACCTTC. Protein sequence: CASSIAPEFQDGYTF.

The chain links TRBV6-6 to TRBJ2-1; TRBD2 matches 9 bases. The CDR3 loop spans 16 amino acids. Germline V gene lookup returns CDR1 MNHNY and CDR2 SVGAGI (reference sequence). Trimming cost V 8 bases and J 8 bases; bases outside gene matches: 16. The CDR3 loop is CASFPDPGLASDEQFF. The CDR3 nucleotides are TGTGCCAGCTTCCCGGACCCGGGACTAGCTAGCGATGAGCAGTTCTTC.

The chain has TRBV9 and TRBJ2-1; D unresolved. The CDR3 is made up of 11 amino acids. CDR1 is SGDLS, CDR2 YYNGEE, per germline. V was cut by 0 bases and J by 12 bases, with 7 bases left in between. The CDR3 nucleotides read TGTGCCAGCAGCGTAGGACGTGGGCAGTTCTTC. Translated, it gives CASSVGRGQFF.